A single sample is the source of the 5 T cell receptor beta chains below, sequenced in a study of T cell clonality in common variable immunodeficiency. Using immunoSEQ multiplex PCR, the repertoire was profiled, and TCRdb retains in-frame clones only, with some absent. Listed for the sample are about 74,000 clones, none seen a single time. The specimen sequenced was peripheral blood mononuclear cells. The receptors stem from a person aged 18 to 69 in good health.

This clone appeared many times. Coverage ceases 3 residues before the CDR3 finishes, and the germline J gene fills in the end. This chain joins TRBV20-1 and TRBJ1-3; 7 positions agree with TRBD1. This CDR3 has 13 residues. The germline V gene has CDR1 DFQATT and CDR2 SNEGSKA (reference sequence). V shed 6 bases and J 2 bases; nucleotides not matched to a gene: 4. The CDR3 sequence is CSAPGQAGNTIYF. The covered CDR3 bases are TGCAGTGCCCCCGGACAGGCTGGAAACACC.

This clone was recorded at least ten times. The CDR3 goes on 3 residues after the read ends, and that part is filled in from the germline J gene. The chain couples TRBV20-1 to TRBJ1-3, with 8 bases identical to TRBD1. V was clipped by 4 bases and J by 2 bases; unmatched bases: 7. Looked up from germline, CDR1 is DFQATT and CDR2 is SNEGSKA (reference sequence). The CDR3 length is 15 residues. CDR3 protein: CSAISTGDPGNTIYF. The covered CDR3 bases are TGCAGTGCTATTTCGACAGGGGATCCTGGAAACACC.

This clone was counted ten times or more. The read comes to an end 3 residues before the CDR3 does, leaving the germline J gene to fill in the end. This rearrangement joins TRBV9 to TRBJ2-1; 13 nucleotides match TRBD2. CDR1 is SGDLS and CDR2 is YYNGEE in the germline V gene. The CDR3 totals 18 residues. The ends lost 7 bases at V and 0 bases at J; junction bases unmatched: 10. The part of the CDR3 DNA that was read is TGTGCCAGCTCGATAGGACTAGCGGGGGAAAGCTCCTACAATGAG. Encoded protein: CASSIGLAGESSYNE. The entire CDR3 protein is CASSIGLAGESSYNEQFF.

This clone has ten or more counts. Read sequence stops 3 residues before the CDR3 end, and the germline J gene provides the missing end. The J gene is TRBJ2-3, the V gene TRBV19, with 14 bases aligning to TRBD2. The CDR3 extends over 16 amino acids. J was trimmed by 7 bases and V by 5 bases; bases with no gene match: 8. Germline V gene sequence: CDR1 LNHDA, CDR2 SQIVND (reference sequence). The CDR3 protein is CASSAGTSGGSNTQYF. The part of the CDR3 DNA that was read is TGTGCCAGTAGTGCCGGGACTAGCGGGGGATCGAATACG.

In its sample, this clone was seen many times. Read sequence stops 3 residues before the CDR3 end, and the germline J gene provides the missing end. The gene calls are TRBV5-4 and TRBJ1-2; D gene unclear. Germline V gene sequence: CDR1 SGHNT, CDR2 YYREEE (reference sequence). The CDR3 spans 13 residues. The sequenced CDR3 bases are TGTGCCAGCAGCTTGGAGGGTGTTCGAGGC. Translating gives CASSLEGVRG. The full CDR3 reads CASSLEGVRGYTF. Complete variable domain (other parts from reference TRBV5-4 and TRBJ1-2): ETGVTQSPTHLIKTRGQQVTLRCSSQSGHNTVSWYQQALGQGPQFIFQYYREEENGRGNFPPRFSGLQFPNYSSELNVNALELDDSALYLCASSLEGVRGYTFGSGTRLTVV.